A single sample gave rise to the 18 T cell receptor beta chains below, sequenced in a study of blood T cell repertoires in COVID-19. Clones were sequenced by immunoSEQ multiplex PCR, and TCRdb holds only the in-frame ones, with some missing. The sample includes 390,000 or so clones, roughly nine tenths seen only once; the top ten take roughly 0.99%. Sequencing was done on a sample of PBMCs or T cells enriched from blood (not recorded which). These receptors were taken from a man aged 18 to 35 who had recovered from COVID-19.

This clone came up once. CDR3 loop: CALGTSDWTHGYTF. The CDR3 coding sequence is TGTGCCCTAGGGACATCCGATTGGACTCATGGCTACACCTTC. The chain carries TRBV10-3 and TRBJ1-2; D may be TRBD1 (6 bases). Germline loops: CDR1 ENHRY, CDR2 SYGVKD. The CDR3 runs to 14 residues. V was cut by 11 bases and J by 6 bases, with 22 bases left in between.

CDR3 in DNA: TGTGCCACCAGCAGAGATATGGCAGGGCGGCCCCAGCATTTT. This codes for CATSRDMAGRPQHF. The V gene is TRBV15, the J gene TRBJ1-5; D may be TRBD1 (5 bases). The ends were cut back, 0 bases at V and 9 bases at J, with 12 bases in the middle. The CDR3 has 14 amino acids. CDR1 and CDR2 (germline): LNHNV, YYDKDF (reference sequence).

This clone was picked up a small number of times. The V and J genes are TRBV29-1 and TRBJ2-1; a possible D gene is TRBD2 (6 bases). Trimming took off 6 bases at V and 5 bases at J, with 14 bases between the two ends. CDR1 SQVTM and CDR2 ANQGSEA come from the germline V gene. This CDR3 comprises 13 residues. DNA of the CDR3: TGCAGCGTCTCGGGGGTTTGGAACAATGAGCAGTTCTTC. Translation: CSVSGVWNNEQFF.

The DNA of the CDR3 is TGTGCCAGCTCACCACCGGGCGGGGTCACTGAAGCTTTCTTT. Translated: CASSPPGGVTEAFF. The V and J genes are TRBV18 and TRBJ1-1; D is unclear. The CDR3 totals 14 residues. Germline V CDR1 and CDR2: KGHSH, LQKENI. Trimming took off 0 bases at V and 4 bases at J, with 9 bases between the two ends.

The chain carries TRBV7-3 and TRBJ1-1; a possible D gene is TRBD1 (6 bases). The CDR3 has 15 amino acids. Trimming left V 0 bases short and J 1 base short, with 9 bases between. Looked up from germline, CDR1 is SGHTA and CDR2 is FQGTGA. CDR3 in DNA: TGTGCCAGCAGCTTAACCGCGGGGGCGAACACTGAAGCTTTCTTT. Amino acid sequence: CASSLTAGANTEAFF.

The chain couples TRBV24-1 to TRBJ2-7; 14 bases line up with TRBD2. V was clipped by 7 bases and J by 4 bases; unmatched bases: 2. CDR3 length: 14 residues. From germline, CDR1 is KGHDR and CDR2 SFDVKD. CDR3 loop: CATSGTSGSYEQYF. The CDR3, as DNA: TGTGCCACCAGCGGGACTAGCGGGAGTTACGAGCAGTACTTC.

The chain carries TRBV5-1 and TRBJ1-4; D call uncertain. The CDR3 covers 16 residues. Germline V gives CDR1 SGHRS, CDR2 YFSETQ. V was cut by 0 bases and J by 5 bases, with 14 bases left in between. CDR3 DNA sequence: TGCGCCAGCAGCTTGGGACTCGGCCAGCCGAATGAAAAACTGTTTTTT. Amino acid sequence: CASSLGLGQPNEKLFF.

This chain joins TRBV5-1 and TRBJ1-1; TRBD1 agrees at 8 bases. Trimming removed 3 bases from V and 1 base from J; junction bases left unmatched: 5. This CDR3 has 15 residues. Germline CDR1 reads SGHRS; CDR2 reads YFSETQ. The DNA for the CDR3 is TGCGCCAGCAGCTCAACAGGGACAGGGAACACTGAAGCTTTCTTT. Protein sequence: CASSSTGTGNTEAFF.

The V and J genes are TRBV18 and TRBJ1-1; D unclear. V was shortened by 5 bases and J by 5 bases, with 6 bases between the two germline ends. This CDR3 has 11 amino acids. Germline V lookup: CDR1 KGHSH, CDR2 LQKENI. The CDR3 is CASSVETEAFF. The CDR3 nucleotides are TGTGCCAGCTCAGTGGAGACTGAAGCTTTCTTT.

The V and J genes are TRBV5-1 and TRBJ1-4; 7 positions agree with TRBD1. This CDR3 is built from 14 residues. Germline values: CDR1 SGHRS, CDR2 YFSETQ. Trimming cost V 4 bases and J 7 bases; bases outside gene matches: 7. The CDR3 here is CASSPGQQGEKLFF. In DNA form, the CDR3 reads TGCGCCAGCAGCCCGGGACAGCAAGGTGAAAAACTGTTTTTT.

The chain is built from TRBV29-1 and TRBJ1-5; TRBD1 matches at 7 bases. V was pared by 4 bases and J by 5 bases, with 5 bases of the junction left unmatched. The CDR3 length is 13 residues. CDR1 and CDR2 from the germline V gene are SQVTM and ANQGSEA. This CDR3 is CSVGRDRYQPQHF. In DNA form, the CDR3 reads TGCAGCGTTGGGAGGGACAGATATCAGCCCCAGCATTTT. Together with reference TRBV29-1 and TRBJ1-5, the CDR3 gives the full variable domain: SAVISQKPSRDICQRGTSLTIQCQVDSQVTMMFWYRQQPGQSLTLIATANQGSEATYESGFVIDKFPISRPNLTFSTLTVSNMSPEDSSIYLCSVGRDRYQPQHFGDGTRLSIL.

This sequence joins TRBV6-5 and TRBJ2-2; D unresolved. Germline-derived CDR1 and CDR2 are MNHEY and SVGAGI. The CDR3 is made up of 13 amino acids. V was cut by 8 bases and J by 0 bases, with 7 bases left in between. The CDR3 DNA is TGTGCCAGCTCTCTCTCGAACACCGGGGAGCTGTTTTTT. Amino acids: CASSLSNTGELFF.

This chain uses TRBV10-3 with TRBJ2-3; 11 positions agree with TRBD1. CDR1 and CDR2 from the germline V gene are ENHRY and SYGVKD. This CDR3 spans 14 amino acids. The ends lost 10 bases at V and 3 bases at J; junction bases unmatched: 6. CDR3 bases: TGTGCCACTCAGGACAGGGGGCTTACAGATACGCAGTATTTT. This gives the protein CATQDRGLTDTQYF.

This rearrangement joins TRBV7-3 to TRBJ2-1; 7 nucleotides agree with TRBD1. CDR3 length: 15 amino acids. CDR1 SGHTA and CDR2 FQGTGA come from the germline V gene. The ends lost 5 bases at V and 2 bases at J; junction bases unmatched: 6. CDR3 nucleotide sequence: TGTGCCAGCAGCCGAGGGCAGGGGGCCTACAATGAGCAGTTCTTC. This sequence encodes CASSRGQGAYNEQFF. The full variable domain, completed using reference TRBV7-3 and TRBJ2-1, is GAGVSQTPSNKVTEKGKYVELRCDPISGHTALYWYRQSLGQGPEFLIYFQGTGAADDSGLPNDRFFAVRPEGSVSTLKIQRTERGDSAVYLCASSRGQGAYNEQFFGPGTRLTVL.

This clone was recorded once. The chain employs TRBV19 and TRBJ1-5; D unclear. The CDR3 totals 12 residues. CDR1 and CDR2 from the germline V gene are LNHDA and SQIVND (reference sequence). Trimming shortened V by 9 bases and J by 4 bases, and 10 bases separated the two germline ends. In nucleotides, the CDR3 is TGTGCCAGCCCCGGCGGGAATCAGCCCCAGCATTTT. Protein product: CASPGGNQPQHF.

The V call is TRBV6-2 or TRBV6-3, the J call TRBJ1-2, with D unclear. CDR1 MNHEY and CDR2 SVGEGT come from the germline V gene. The V end was cut by 5 bases, the J end by 5 bases, with 9 bases between. The CDR3 has 12 amino acids. The CDR3 reads CASSLRLYGYTF. CDR3 DNA: TGTGCCAGCAGTCTACGTCTGTATGGCTACACCTTC.

This CDR3 is CASSPQGLAGDETQYF. Here the CDR3 DNA reads TGTGCCAGCAGCCCGCAGGGACTAGCGGGGGACGAGACCCAGTACTTC. This chain joins TRBV11-2 and TRBJ2-5; TRBD2 agrees at 14 bases. With V trimmed by 5 bases and J by 5 bases, 7 bases remained unmatched. The CDR3 consists of 16 residues. Germline V lookup: CDR1 SGHAT, CDR2 FQNNGV.

The count of this clone is one. The chain uses TRBV19 and TRBJ1-1; D possibly corresponds to TRBD1 (6 bases). The CDR3 consists of 14 residues. CDR1 and CDR2 from the germline V gene are LNHDA and SQIVND (reference sequence). V lost 3 bases to trimming and J lost 5 bases, with 13 bases between them. CDR3: CASSMFGQGTEAFF. The CDR3 nucleotides read TGTGCCAGTAGTATGTTTGGGCAGGGGACTGAAGCTTTCTTT.